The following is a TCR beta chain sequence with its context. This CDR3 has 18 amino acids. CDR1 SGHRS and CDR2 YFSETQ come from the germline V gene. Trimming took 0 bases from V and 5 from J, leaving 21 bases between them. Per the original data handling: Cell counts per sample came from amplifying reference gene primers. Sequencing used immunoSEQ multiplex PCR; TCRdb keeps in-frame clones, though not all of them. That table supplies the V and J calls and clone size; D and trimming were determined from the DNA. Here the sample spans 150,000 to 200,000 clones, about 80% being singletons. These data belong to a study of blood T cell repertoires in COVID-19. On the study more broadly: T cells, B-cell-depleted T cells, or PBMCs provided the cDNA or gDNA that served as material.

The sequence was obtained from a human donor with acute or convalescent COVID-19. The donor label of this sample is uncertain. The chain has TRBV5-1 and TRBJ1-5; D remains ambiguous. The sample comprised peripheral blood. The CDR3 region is CASSLEPRRRDRDQPQHF. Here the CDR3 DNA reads TGCGCCAGCAGCTTGGAGCCCCGTAGGAGGGATCGTGATCAGCCCCAGCATTTT.